This passage covers 18 T cell receptor beta chains from one sample sequenced in a study of blood T cell repertoires in COVID-19 (dated by TCRdb to 2019 to 2021). The receptor library was made with the immunoSEQ multiplex PCR assay. TCRdb limited this immuneACCESS table to in-frame rearrangements with V and J called. A share of clones is missing; checked studies link under half to unresolved V genes, and the rest is unexplained. The sample has approximately 250,000 clones on record, about 82% of them singletons. 5.1% of the sample rests with the top ten. Sequencing was carried out using peripheral blood. The receptor source for this set is a man aged 50-59 years with COVID-19, enrolled during active disease.

With respect to this clone: The junction does not match germline at one end; this may be a read error. CDR3 sequence: CASSLHPPLAGMF. CDR3 sequence (DNA): TGTGCCAGCAGTTTACACCCCCCTCTAGCGGGTATGTTT. The V gene is TRBV12-3 or TRBV12-4, the J gene TRBJ2-3; 8 nucleotides agree with TRBD2. This CDR3 is 13 amino acids long.

DNA for the CDR3: TGTGCCAGCAGACCCCCCGGGACAGCTAACACCGGGGAGCTGTTTTTT. It translates to CASRPPGTANTGELFF. V usage is TRBV28 and J usage is TRBJ2-2; 7 positions agree with TRBD1. This CDR3 contains 16 residues. V lost 6 bases, J lost 2 bases, and 9 bases stayed unmatched. From germline, CDR1 is MDHEN and CDR2 SYDVKM.

This chain joins TRBV30 and TRBJ2-3; D might be TRBD1 (6 bases). Germline V gene sequence: CDR1 GTSNPN, CDR2 SVGIG (reference sequence). This CDR3 comprises 17 residues. Trimming left V 3 bases short and J 15 bases short, with 34 bases between. The DNA of the CDR3 is TGTGCCTGGAGAGTAGATAGGGACATCGGGCCCCCTCTAGTCAGTTATTTT. Translating it yields CAWRVDRDIGPPLVSYF.

This clone was recorded only once. The rearrangement uses TRBV5-1 and TRBJ2-7; no reliable D call. Trimming left V 0 bases short and J 5 bases short, with 12 bases between. Germline CDR1 reads SGHRS; CDR2 reads YFSETQ. The CDR3 covers 14 residues. In nucleotides, the CDR3 is TGCGCCAGCAGCTTGGGGTCAGGATTGGACGAGCAGTACTTC. Translation: CASSLGSGLDEQYF.

This clone came up once. The chain recombines TRBV12-3 or TRBV12-4 with TRBJ1-2; D perhaps matches TRBD1 (5 bases). Trimming stripped 7 bases from V and 4 bases from J, with 13 bases between. CDR3 size: 13 residues. CDR3 amino acids: CASNLRGGYGYTF. CDR3 sequence (DNA): TGTGCCAGCAACCTGAGGGGAGGCTATGGCTACACCTTC.

The genes are TRBV14 and TRBJ1-6, with unresolved D. V was trimmed by 1 base and J by 6 bases, leaving 10 bases between them. CDR3 size: 15 residues. Germline V gene lookup returns CDR1 SGHDN and CDR2 FVKESK. CDR3 coding DNA: TGTGCCAGCAGCCAAGTAAACAGAGTTAATTCACCCCTCCACTTT. Residues: CASSQVNRVNSPLHF.

The chain combines TRBV6-2 or TRBV6-3 with TRBJ1-5, with D maybe TRBD1 (5 bases). Per the germline V gene, CDR1 is MNHEY and CDR2 is SVGEGT. The V end was cut by 2 bases, the J end by 3 bases, with 11 bases between. This CDR3 comprises 15 residues. Here the CDR3 DNA reads TGTGCCAGCAGTTACGGGGCGTGGGTCAATCAGCCCCAGCATTTT. Protein: CASSYGAWVNQPQHF.

J is TRBJ1-2 and V is TRBV7-9; a weak D match, TRBD1 (6 bases). CDR3 length equals 14 residues. Per germline, CDR1 SEHNR and CDR2 FQNEAQ (reference sequence). V lost 4 bases and J lost 3, with 12 bases in between. In DNA, the CDR3 is TGTGCCAGCAGCTCGGCAGGGGCGGACTATGGCTACACCTTC. Amino acids: CASSSAGADYGYTF.

V gene TRBV27 combines with J gene TRBJ1-1; D not resolved. V lost 6 bases and J 2 bases, leaving 10 bases between the germline ends. CDR1 and CDR2 (germline): MNHEY, SMNVEV (reference sequence). CDR3 length equals 13 residues. Here the CDR3 DNA reads TGTGCCAGCAGCCCAAGGACTAACACTGAAGCTTTCTTT. Its protein is CASSPRTNTEAFF.

This chain links TRBV18 with TRBJ2-5, with D uncertain. CDR3 length: 13 amino acids. Germline-derived CDR1 and CDR2 are KGHSH and LQKENI. The ends were cut back, 3 bases at V and 9 bases at J, with 14 bases in the middle. The CDR3 sequence is CASSPSTLGAQYF. The CDR3 DNA reads TGTGCCAGCTCACCGAGCACATTAGGAGCCCAGTACTTC.

The chain combines TRBV4-2 with TRBJ1-3, with 7 nucleotides matching TRBD1. V shed 1 base, J shed 4 bases, and the junction held 7 bases outside the gene matches. CDR3 length: 16 residues. The germline CDR1 and CDR2 sequences are LGHNA and YNFKEQ. CDR3: CASSQGRVGGGNTIYF. CDR3 in DNA: TGTGCCAGCAGCCAAGGCCGGGTAGGGGGCGGAAACACCATATATTTT.

This chain uses TRBV4-3 with TRBJ2-5; D is ambiguous. The V gene's germline CDR1 is LGHNA and CDR2 YSLEER. V shed 1 base and J shed 5 bases, with 8 bases lying between them. The CDR3 loop spans 13 amino acids. CDR3 amino acids: CASSQGHTETQYF. The DNA for the CDR3 is TGCGCCAGCAGCCAAGGACACACGGAGACCCAGTACTTC.

The chain combines TRBV27 with TRBJ1-4; D may be TRBD1 (5 bases). The V and J ends lost 10 bases and 6 bases respectively, with 18 bases between them. CDR1 is MNHEY, CDR2 SMNVEV, per germline (reference sequence). CDR3 length equals 14 residues. The DNA for the CDR3 is TGTGCCATCCCCCCAGGACAATGGGATGAAAAACTGTTTTTT. Translation gives CAIPPGQWDEKLFF. The entire variable domain, with the rest obtained from reference TRBV27 and TRBJ1-4, is as follows: EAQVTQNPRYLITVTGKKLTVTCSQNMNHEYMSWYRQDPGLGLRQIYYSMNVEVTDKGDVPEGYKVSRKEKRNFPLILESPSPNQTSLYFCAIPPGQWDEKLFFGSGTQLSVL.

This clone was observed a few times. The chain is built from TRBV27 and TRBJ2-7; perhaps TRBD2 as D (5 bases). V lost 2 bases to trimming and J lost 7 bases, with 15 bases between them. CDR3 length: 14 amino acids. CDR1 is MNHEY and CDR2 is SMNVEV in the germline V gene (reference sequence). The CDR3 bases are TGTGCCAGCAGTTTAATCGACTATCTGGGGGAGCAGTACTTC. Encoded protein: CASSLIDYLGEQYF.

This chain uses TRBV10-1 with TRBJ1-2; 9 positions agree with TRBD1. The germline V gene encodes CDR1 WNHNN and CDR2 SYGVQD (reference sequence). Trimming at V came to 3 bases and at J to 5 bases, leaving 7 bases not matched to a gene. The CDR3 loop spans 15 amino acids. The CDR3 reads CASSDPRDREYGYTF. The CDR3 DNA reads TGCGCCAGCAGTGATCCCCGGGACAGGGAGTATGGCTACACCTTC.

V and J are TRBV6-5 and TRBJ1-2; D gene unclear. Germline CDR1 reads MNHEY; CDR2 reads SVGAGI. The CDR3 totals 15 residues. The V end lost 0 bases, the J end lost 0 bases, and 8 bases lay between the germline ends. The CDR3 DNA reads as TGTGCCAGCAGTTACTCAGGCGGAACTAACTATGGCTACACCTTC. Translation gives CASSYSGGTNYGYTF.

V gene TRBV19 combines with J gene TRBJ1-6; D possibly corresponds to TRBD1 (5 bases). The CDR3 has 14 amino acids. The germline V and J ends were trimmed by 3 bases and 7 bases, with 10 bases remaining between them. Per the germline V gene, CDR1 is LNHDA and CDR2 is SQIVND (reference sequence). CDR3 bases: TGTGCCAGTAGTATCTGGACAAGAAATTCACCCCTCCACTTT. Translation: CASSIWTRNSPLHF.

This chain joins TRBV5-1 and TRBJ1-4; TRBD1 might be the D (6 bases). Per germline, CDR1 SGHRS and CDR2 YFSETQ. Trimming removed 4 bases from V and 7 bases from J, with 17 bases in between. The CDR3 has 15 amino acids. CDR3 region: CASSTTGARGEKLFF. The CDR3 region has the DNA TGCGCCAGCAGCACAACCGGGGCCAGGGGTGAAAAACTGTTTTTT.